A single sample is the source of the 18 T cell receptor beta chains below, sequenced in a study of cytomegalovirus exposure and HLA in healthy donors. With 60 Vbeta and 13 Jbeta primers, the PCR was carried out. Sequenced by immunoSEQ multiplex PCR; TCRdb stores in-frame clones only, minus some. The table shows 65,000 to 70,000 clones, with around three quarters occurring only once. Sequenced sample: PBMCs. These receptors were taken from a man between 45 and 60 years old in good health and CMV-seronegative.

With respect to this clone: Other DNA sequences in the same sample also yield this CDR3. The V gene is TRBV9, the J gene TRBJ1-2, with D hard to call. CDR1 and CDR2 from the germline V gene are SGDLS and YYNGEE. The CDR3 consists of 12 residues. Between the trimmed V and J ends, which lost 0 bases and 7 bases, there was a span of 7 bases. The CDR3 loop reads CASSVGGGGYTF. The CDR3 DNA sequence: TGTGCCAGCAGCGTAGGGGGAGGTGGCTACACCTTC.

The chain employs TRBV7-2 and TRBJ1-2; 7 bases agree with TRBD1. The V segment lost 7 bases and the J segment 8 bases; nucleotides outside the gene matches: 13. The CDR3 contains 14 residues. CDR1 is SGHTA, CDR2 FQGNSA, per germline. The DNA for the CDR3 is TGTGCCAGCAATCAACGGGACAGAGGGGACGGCTACACCTTC. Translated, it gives CASNQRDRGDGYTF.

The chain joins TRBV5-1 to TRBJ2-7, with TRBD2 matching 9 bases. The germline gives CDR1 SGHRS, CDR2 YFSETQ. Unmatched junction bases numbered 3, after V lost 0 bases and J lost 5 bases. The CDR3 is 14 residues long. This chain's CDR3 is CASSLEASGNEQYF. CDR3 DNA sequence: TGCGCCAGCAGCTTGGAGGCTAGCGGGAACGAGCAGTACTTC.

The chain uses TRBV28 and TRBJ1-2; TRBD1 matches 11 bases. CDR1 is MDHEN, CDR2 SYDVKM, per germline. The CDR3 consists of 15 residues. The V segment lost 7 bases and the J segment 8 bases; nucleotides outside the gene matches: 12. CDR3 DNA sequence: TGTGCCAGCACCATGGGGACAGGGGGATTATGGGGCTACACCTTC. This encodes CASTMGTGGLWGYTF.

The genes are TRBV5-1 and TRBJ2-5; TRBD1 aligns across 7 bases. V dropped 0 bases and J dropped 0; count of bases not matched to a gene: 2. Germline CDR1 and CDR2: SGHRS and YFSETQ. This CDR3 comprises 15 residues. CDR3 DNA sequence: TGCGCCAGCAGCTTGGAGGACAGGAACCAAGAGACCCAGTACTTC. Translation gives CASSLEDRNQETQYF.

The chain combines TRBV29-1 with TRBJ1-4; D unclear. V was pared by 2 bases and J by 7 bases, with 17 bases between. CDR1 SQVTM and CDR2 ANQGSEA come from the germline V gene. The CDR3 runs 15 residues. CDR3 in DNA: TGCAGCGTTGAAACCCCGGGAGGGTGGGGTGAAAAACTGTTTTTT. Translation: CSVETPGGWGEKLFF. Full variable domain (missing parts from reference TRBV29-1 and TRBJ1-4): SAVISQKPSRDICQRGTSLTIQCQVDSQVTMMFWYRQQPGQSLTLIATANQGSEATYESGFVIDKFPISRPNLTFSTLTVSNMSPEDSSIYLCSVETPGGWGEKLFFGSGTQLSVL.

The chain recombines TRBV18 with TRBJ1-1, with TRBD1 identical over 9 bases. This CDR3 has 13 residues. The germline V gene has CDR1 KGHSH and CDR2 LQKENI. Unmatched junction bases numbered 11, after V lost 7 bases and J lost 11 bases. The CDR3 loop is CASLAGTGLFAFF. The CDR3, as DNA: TGTGCCAGCTTAGCCGGGACAGGGCTTTTCGCTTTCTTT.

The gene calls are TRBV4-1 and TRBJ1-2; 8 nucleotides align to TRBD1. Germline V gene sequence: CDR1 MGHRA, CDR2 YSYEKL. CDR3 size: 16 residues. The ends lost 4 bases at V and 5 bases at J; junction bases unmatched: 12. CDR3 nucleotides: TGCGCCAGCAGCCCAAAACCGGGGACAGGACCTTATGGCTACACCTTC. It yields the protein CASSPKPGTGPYGYTF.

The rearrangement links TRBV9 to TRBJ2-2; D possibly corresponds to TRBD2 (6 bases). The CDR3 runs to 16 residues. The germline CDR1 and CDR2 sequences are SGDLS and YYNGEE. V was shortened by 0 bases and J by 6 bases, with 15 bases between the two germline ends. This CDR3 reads CASSVDSGGLAGELFF. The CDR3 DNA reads TGTGCCAGCAGCGTAGATAGCGGAGGGCTAGCCGGGGAGCTGTTTTTT.

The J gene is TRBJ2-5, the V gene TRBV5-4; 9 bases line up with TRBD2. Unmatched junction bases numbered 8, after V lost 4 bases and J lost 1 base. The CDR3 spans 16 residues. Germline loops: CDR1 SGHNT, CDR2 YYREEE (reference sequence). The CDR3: CASSAGTSWSQETQYF. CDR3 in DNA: TGTGCCAGCAGCGCCGGGACTAGCTGGTCCCAAGAGACCCAGTACTTC. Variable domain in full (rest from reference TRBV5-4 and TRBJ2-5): ETGVTQSPTHLIKTRGQQVTLRCSSQSGHNTVSWYQQALGQGPQFIFQYYREEENGRGNFPPRFSGLQFPNYSSELNVNALELDDSALYLCASSAGTSWSQETQYFGPGTRLLVL.

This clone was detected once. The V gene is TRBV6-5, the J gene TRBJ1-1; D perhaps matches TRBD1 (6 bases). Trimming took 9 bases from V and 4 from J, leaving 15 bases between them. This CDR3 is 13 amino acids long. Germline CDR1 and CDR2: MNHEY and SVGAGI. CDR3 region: CASHGGMVTEAFF. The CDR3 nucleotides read TGTGCCAGTCATGGGGGCATGGTCACTGAAGCTTTCTTT.

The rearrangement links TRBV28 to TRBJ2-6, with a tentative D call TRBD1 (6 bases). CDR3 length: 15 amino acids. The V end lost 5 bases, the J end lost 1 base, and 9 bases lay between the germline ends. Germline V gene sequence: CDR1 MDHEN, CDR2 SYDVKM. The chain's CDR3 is CASSRTGSGANVLTF. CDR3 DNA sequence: TGTGCCAGCAGTCGAACAGGGTCTGGGGCCAACGTCCTGACTTTC.

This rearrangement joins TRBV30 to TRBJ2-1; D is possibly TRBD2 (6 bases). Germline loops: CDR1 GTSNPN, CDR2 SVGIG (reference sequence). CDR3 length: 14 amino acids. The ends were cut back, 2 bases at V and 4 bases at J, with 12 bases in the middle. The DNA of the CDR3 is TGTGCCTGGAGTACCATCGGGGGATACAATGAGCAGTTCTTC. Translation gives CAWSTIGGYNEQFF. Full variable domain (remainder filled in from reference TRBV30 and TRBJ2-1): SQTIHQWPATLVQPVGSPLSLECTVEGTSNPNLYWYRQAAGRGLQLLFYSVGIGQISSEVPQNLSASRPQDRQFILSSKKLLLSDSGFYLCAWSTIGGYNEQFFGPGTRLTVL.

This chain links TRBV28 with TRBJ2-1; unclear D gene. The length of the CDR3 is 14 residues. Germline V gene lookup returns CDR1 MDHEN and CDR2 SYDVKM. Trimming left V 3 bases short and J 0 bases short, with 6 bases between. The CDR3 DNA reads TGTGCCAGCAGTTTGAGTCTCTCCTACAATGAGCAGTTCTTC. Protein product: CASSLSLSYNEQFF.

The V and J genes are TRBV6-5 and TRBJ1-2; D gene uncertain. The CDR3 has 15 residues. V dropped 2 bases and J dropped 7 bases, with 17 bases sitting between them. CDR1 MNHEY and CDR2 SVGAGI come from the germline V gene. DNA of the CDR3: TGTGCCAGCAGTTACGCGGGCCTCCGCTGGTCTGGCTACACCTTC. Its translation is CASSYAGLRWSGYTF.

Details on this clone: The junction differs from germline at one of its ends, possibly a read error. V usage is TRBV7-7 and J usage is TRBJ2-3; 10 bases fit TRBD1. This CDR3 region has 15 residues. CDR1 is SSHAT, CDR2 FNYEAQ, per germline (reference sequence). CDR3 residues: CASSSAGTGADTQYF. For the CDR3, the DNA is TGTGCTAGCAGCTCCGCCGGGACAGGGGCAGATACGCAGTATTTT.

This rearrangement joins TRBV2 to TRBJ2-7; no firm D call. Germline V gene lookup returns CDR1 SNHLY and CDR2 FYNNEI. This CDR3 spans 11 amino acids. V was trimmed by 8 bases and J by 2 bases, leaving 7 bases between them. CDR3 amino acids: CASSPAYEQYF. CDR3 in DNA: TGTGCCAGCTCTCCCGCCTACGAGCAGTACTTC.

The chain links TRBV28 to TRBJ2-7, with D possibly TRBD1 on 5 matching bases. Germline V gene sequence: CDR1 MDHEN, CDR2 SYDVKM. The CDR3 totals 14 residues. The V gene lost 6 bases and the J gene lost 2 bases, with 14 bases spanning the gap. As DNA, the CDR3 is TGTGCCAGCAGACCCGGTAAAGGGGCCTACGAGCAGTACTTC. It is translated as CASRPGKGAYEQYF.